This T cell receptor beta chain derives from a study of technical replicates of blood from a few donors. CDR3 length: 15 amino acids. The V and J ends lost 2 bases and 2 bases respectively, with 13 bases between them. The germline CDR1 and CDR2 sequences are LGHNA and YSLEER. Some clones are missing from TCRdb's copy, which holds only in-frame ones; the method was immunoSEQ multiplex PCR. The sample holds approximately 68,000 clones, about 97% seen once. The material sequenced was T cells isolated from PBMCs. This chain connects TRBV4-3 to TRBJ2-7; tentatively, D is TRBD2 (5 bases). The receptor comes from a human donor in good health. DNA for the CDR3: TGCGCCAGCAGCCAACTCCACCTAGCCACCTACGAGCAGTACTTC. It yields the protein CASSQLHLATYEQYF.